This TCR beta chain emerged from a study of early T cells in non-severe SARS-CoV-2 infection. Study information: Whole-blood bulk RNA, unsorted, was sequenced, and chains were unpaired. Study outcomes and limitations: Matching against VDJdb likely underestimated virus-specific expansions, favoring anti-spike CD8.

This CDR3 region has 16 residues. Per the germline V gene, CDR1 is SGHRS and CDR2 is YFSETQ. Trimming stripped 1 base from V and 6 bases from J, with 17 bases between. A word on this clonotype: Its antigen is not known.

As part of library construction, unique molecular identifiers were attached to individual cDNA molecules. TCRdb independently ran MiXCR on the 5' RACE reads; one entry per CDR3 protein. The repertoire holds fewer than 110,000 distinct CDR3 sequences, with 8.5% to 14% as singletons. Sequenced material: whole blood. The receptor was derived from an adult who was a healthcare worker with PCR-confirmed SARS-CoV-2 infection or an uninfected control (not recorded which). V gene TRBV5-1 combines with J gene TRBJ1-5, with TRBD1 as a possible D gene (5 bases). CDR3 DNA: TGCGCCAGCAGCTTGCCGTGGGCAGGGAGGGCTCAGCCCCAGCATTTT. Translation gives CASSLPWAGRAQPQHF. Full variable domain (outside the CDR3, taken from reference TRBV5-1 and TRBJ1-5): KAGVTQTPRYLIKTRGQQVTLSCSPISGHRSVSWYQQTPGQGLQFLFEYFSETQRNKGNFPGRFSGRQFSNSRSEMNVSTLELGDSALYLCASSLPWAGRAQPQHFGDGTRLSIL.